This T cell receptor (beta chain) was retrieved from a study of T-cell memory formation after mild COVID-19. Looking at the study overall: The two donors had largely donor-specific TCR clusters. Findings of the study overall: CD8+ contracting clones occupied EMRA, while CD4+ ones occupied mainly CM and EM. While clones contracting from day 15 to 85 were balanced between CD4 and CD8, later expanders leaned CD4+.

CDR3 size: 14 residues. Germline V CDR1 and CDR2: SSHAT, FNYEAQ (reference sequence). TCRdb reprocessed the 5' RACE reads via MiXCR and lists one record per CDR3 protein. The sample holds some 130,000 distinct CDR3 sequences; around 6.3% are singletons and the top ten take 2.2%. This clonotype occurred many times. Its antigen remains unknown. The germline gene is not matched at one end of the junction; a read error may be the cause. The chain combines TRBV7-7 with TRBJ2-7; 8 bases match TRBD1. This clonotype was obtained from an adult woman who had mild COVID-19 (a few samples of this study predate the infection). Cell type and time point are not known. Specimen: PBMCs or a T cell subset sorted from them (not recorded which). CDR3 region: CASSPGTGNYEQYF. CDR3 sequence (DNA): TGTGCTAGCAGCCCAGGGACAGGAAACTACGAGCAGTACTTC.